The present T cell receptor beta chain was sequenced within a study of Ad26.COV2.S vaccination and SARS-CoV-2 variants. Study in general: This donor came from the COV1001 trial of Ad26.COV2.S. Once, or twice with 56 days between doses, Ad26.COV2.S was given intramuscularly.

Treatment given: some 20 received Ad26.COV2.S at low or high dose, single or two shots; about five received placebo; per-sample allocation not given. Sampling was done on day 63 after the first vaccine or placebo injection. Study-wide points: Reportedly, spike-specific CD8+ and CD4+ T cell responses achieved substantial breadth once vaccination had taken place.

A word on this clone: Its antigen remains unknown.

Only in-frame clones appear in the TCRdb table, and some are missing; sequencing was by immunoSEQ multiplex PCR. Of hundreds of thousands of clones listed, about 92% are singletons. There are 16 residues in the CDR3. The input for sequencing was peripheral blood, taken in a trial of Ad26.COV2.S vaccine versus placebo. The V call is TRBV12-2, the J call TRBJ2-1; the table's D call, TRBD2, has no DNA check behind it. TRBV12-2 corresponds to a pseudogene. This sequence was found in a person between 18 and 65 years old who received the Ad26.COV2.S COVID-19 vaccine or a placebo. CDR3 amino acids: CASRLLLAGAYNEQFF. The CDR3 DNA is TGTGCAAGTCGCTTACTCCTAGCGGGTGCATACAATGAGCAGTTCTTC.